The 17 T cell receptor beta chains below come from one sample, sequenced in a study of response to subunit inactivated influenza vaccine. MiXCR, run by TCRdb on the RT-PCR reads, gives a single entry per CDR3 protein. This table has 610,000 or so distinct CDR3 sequences, about 14% appearing once. The sample in question was PBMCs from blood, obtained roughly 12 days after vaccination. The receptors derive from a man in his fifties who received an inactivated influenza vaccine.

This clonotype has only a few counts. The CDR3 coding sequence is TGTGCCAGCAGCTTAAACGTAAACACAGATACGCAGTATTTT. Translating gives CASSLNVNTDTQYF. This rearrangement joins TRBV7-2 to TRBJ2-3; D is unclear. V was cut by 2 bases and J by 2 bases, with 8 bases left in between. The CDR3 spans 14 residues. The germline gives CDR1 SGHTA, CDR2 FQGNSA.

This clonotype was detected a few times. J is TRBJ2-3 and V is TRBV27; D perhaps matches TRBD2 (5 bases). The CDR3 consists of 16 residues. Germline CDR1 MNHEY, CDR2 SMNVEV (reference sequence). Trimming removed 6 bases at V and 2 bases at J, with 18 bases between. CDR3 loop: CASRPPGQDFTDTQYF. The CDR3 DNA sequence: TGTGCCAGCAGACCTCCGGGTCAGGACTTCACAGATACGCAGTATTTT.

For the CDR3, the DNA is TGCGCCAGCAGCTTACAAGCGGGAATCCAAGAGACCCAGTACTTC. Translating it yields CASSLQAGIQETQYF. The J gene is TRBJ2-5, the V gene TRBV5-1, with 7 bases matching TRBD2. The CDR3 has 15 residues. Germline lookup yields CDR1 SGHRS and CDR2 YFSETQ. The ends lost 2 bases at V and 1 base at J; junction bases unmatched: 5.

The table lists this clonotype with a few counts. This chain uses TRBV7-6 with TRBJ2-1; 9 bases match TRBD2. V lost 2 bases to trimming and J lost 6 bases; unmatched junction nucleotides: 20. The germline V gene has CDR1 SGHVS and CDR2 FNYEAQ. This CDR3 region has 20 residues. The DNA of the CDR3 is TGTGCCAGCAGCTTATGGGAGACTAGCGGACTAACCTCACTACGCAATGAGCAGTTCTTC. Translated, it gives CASSLWETSGLTSLRNEQFF. Variable domain in full (rest from reference TRBV7-6 and TRBJ2-1): GAGVSQSPRYKVTKRGQDVALRCDPISGHVSLYWYRQALGQGPEFLTYFNYEAQQDKSGLPNDRFSAERPEGSISTLTIQRTEQRDSAMYRCASSLWETSGLTSLRNEQFFGPGTRLTVL.

This clonotype showed up just a few times. The genes are TRBV7-2 and TRBJ1-3; D not resolved. Trimming stripped 1 base from V and 3 bases from J, with 4 bases between. The CDR3 contains 13 residues. CDR1 SGHTA and CDR2 FQGNSA come from the germline V gene. The CDR3 reads CASSLGYGNTIYF. CDR3 bases: TGTGCCAGCAGCTTAGGTTATGGAAACACCATATATTTT.

This clonotype has more than one count but fewer than ten. The chain has TRBV7-8 and TRBJ2-3, with D unresolved. With 5 bases removed from V and 6 bases from J, the gap between germline ends came to 21 bases. This CDR3 comprises 16 residues. Germline V gene sequence: CDR1 SGHVS, CDR2 FQNEAQ. The CDR3 region has the DNA TGTGCCAGCAGCCCAAGAACTTTTAGGATCTTTGATACGCAGTATTTT. It encodes CASSPRTFRIFDTQYF.

The rearrangement links TRBV7-3 to TRBJ1-1; 12 bases fit TRBD1. After removal of 3 bases from V and 0 bases from J, the junction contained 5 bases not matched to a gene. This CDR3 has 17 residues. Germline V gives CDR1 SGHTA, CDR2 FQGTGA. Here the CDR3 reads CASSLEGTGGLNTEAFF. The CDR3 DNA reads TGTGCCAGCAGCTTGGAAGGGACAGGGGGCCTGAACACTGAAGCTTTCTTT.

This rearrangement joins TRBV2 to TRBJ2-1, with no clear D. The germline CDR1 and CDR2 sequences are SNHLY and FYNNEI. CDR3 size: 11 residues. Trimming removed 7 bases at V and 7 bases at J, with 8 bases between. This CDR3 is CASNLLNEQFF. The CDR3 DNA follows: TGTGCCAGCAATCTCCTGAATGAGCAGTTCTTC. Supplemented by reference TRBV2 and TRBJ2-1, the full variable domain reads EPEVTQTPSHQVTQMGQEVILRCVPISNHLYFYWYRQILGQKVEFLVSFYNNEISEKSEIFDDQFSVERPDGSNFTLKIRSTKLEDSAMYFCASNLLNEQFFGPGTRLTVL.

The V and J genes are TRBV12-3 or TRBV12-4 and TRBJ2-1; D is unresolved. V lost 3 bases and J 6 bases, leaving 6 bases between the germline ends. There are 12 residues in the CDR3. This CDR3 reads CASSLWPNEQFF. In DNA, the CDR3 is TGTGCCAGCAGTTTGTGGCCCAATGAGCAGTTCTTC.

V is TRBV6-1 and J is TRBJ2-3; TRBD1 matches 9 bases. CDR3 length: 13 amino acids. The ends lost 4 bases at V and 4 bases at J; junction bases unmatched: 0. The germline V gene encodes CDR1 MNHNS and CDR2 SASEGT. CDR3 DNA: TGTGCCAGCAGTGGGACAGGGGCAGATACGCAGTATTTT. The encoded protein is CASSGTGADTQYF.

This clonotype occurred many times. One end of the junction does not line up with germline, which may come from a read error. The V gene is TRBV5-1, the J gene TRBJ1-2; D is unclear. Germline CDR1 and CDR2: SGHRS and YFSETQ. The CDR3 runs to 13 residues. The DNA of the CDR3 is TGTGCCAGCAGCTTAGGAGGGAACTATGGCTACACCTTC. As protein: CASSLGGNYGYTF.

This clonotype was picked up a small number of times. The chain couples TRBV12-3 or TRBV12-4 to TRBJ2-5, with D possibly being TRBD2 (6 bases). V lost 4 bases to trimming and J lost 5 bases, with 11 bases between them. This CDR3 region has 13 residues. The CDR3 reads CASSSRERETQYF. As DNA, the CDR3 is TGTGCCAGCAGTTCCCGGGAGAGGGAGACCCAGTACTTC.

The rearrangement links TRBV28 to TRBJ1-1; D uncertain. Germline-derived CDR1 and CDR2 are MDHEN and SYDVKM. Trimming pared 2 bases from V and 6 bases from J, leaving 19 bases between. The CDR3 contains 16 residues. CDR3 residues: CASSLVFGVGGAEAFF. DNA for the CDR3: TGTGCCAGCAGTTTAGTGTTTGGCGTCGGAGGCGCTGAAGCTTTCTTT.

This clonotype was seen a few times. The rearrangement uses TRBV2 and TRBJ2-1, with D perhaps matching TRBD1 or TRBD2 (5 bases each). The CDR3 totals 14 residues. Trimming took 6 bases from V and 6 from J, leaving 15 bases between them. In germline, CDR1 is SNHLY, CDR2 FYNNEI. CDR3: CASSQGREGNEQFF. The CDR3 DNA is TGTGCCAGCAGCCAGGGACGGGAAGGCAATGAGCAGTTCTTC.

A few counts support this clonotype. The rearrangement links TRBV15 to TRBJ2-5; no firm D call. Germline V gene sequence: CDR1 LNHNV, CDR2 YYDKDF (reference sequence). The CDR3 length is 13 residues. V was clipped by 0 bases and J by 2 bases, with 4 bases between them. The CDR3 DNA is TGTGCCACCAGCAGAGAACTTCAAGAGACCCAGTACTTC. Protein sequence: CATSRELQETQYF.

The chain employs TRBV14 and TRBJ2-6; TRBD1 might be the D (5 bases). Germline-derived CDR1 and CDR2 are SGHDN and FVKESK. The CDR3 has 17 residues. V shed 5 bases and J shed 0 bases, with 14 bases lying between them. The CDR3 protein is CASSKTVIPSGANVLTF. Here the CDR3 DNA reads TGTGCCAGCAGCAAGACAGTGATACCCTCTGGGGCCAACGTCCTGACTTTC.

This clonotype occurred many times. This chain joins TRBV4-2 and TRBJ2-4; D call uncertain. V was trimmed by 0 bases and J by 0 bases, leaving 12 bases between them. Germline V gene data show CDR1 as LGHNA and CDR2 as YNFKEQ. This CDR3 is 17 amino acids long. For the CDR3, the DNA is TGTGCCAGCAGCCAAGAAGCGACCGGGTTAGCCAAAAACATTCAGTACTTC. Protein product: CASSQEATGLAKNIQYF.